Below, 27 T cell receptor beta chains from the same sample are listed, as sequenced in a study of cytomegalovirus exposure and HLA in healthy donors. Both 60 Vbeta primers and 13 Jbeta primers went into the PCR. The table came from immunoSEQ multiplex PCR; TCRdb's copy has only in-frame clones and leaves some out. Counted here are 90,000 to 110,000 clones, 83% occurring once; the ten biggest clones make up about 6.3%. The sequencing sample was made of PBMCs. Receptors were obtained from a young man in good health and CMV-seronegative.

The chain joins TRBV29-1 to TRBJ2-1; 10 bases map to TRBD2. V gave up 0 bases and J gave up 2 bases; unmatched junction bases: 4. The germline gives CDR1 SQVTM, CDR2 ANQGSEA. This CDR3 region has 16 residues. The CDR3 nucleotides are TGCAGCGTTGAAGACCCGAGCGGGAGGGCCTACAATGAGCAGTTCTTC. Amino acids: CSVEDPSGRAYNEQFF.

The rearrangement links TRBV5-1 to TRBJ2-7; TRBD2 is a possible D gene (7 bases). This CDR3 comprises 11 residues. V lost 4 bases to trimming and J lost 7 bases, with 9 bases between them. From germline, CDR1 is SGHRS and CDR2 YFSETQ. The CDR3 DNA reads TGCGCCAGCAGCAGGGGGGGGGAGCAGTACTTC. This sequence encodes CASSRGGEQYF. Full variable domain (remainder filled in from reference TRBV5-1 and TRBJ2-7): KAGVTQTPRYLIKTRGQQVTLSCSPISGHRSVSWYQQTPGQGLQFLFEYFSETQRNKGNFPGRFSGRQFSNSRSEMNVSTLELGDSALYLCASSRGGEQYFGPGTRLTVT.

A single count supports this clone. This CDR3 reads CASSQVSMQSLSTTEAFF. The CDR3 nucleotides are TGTGCCAGCAGCCAAGTCTCGATGCAGTCCCTCTCAACCACTGAAGCTTTCTTT. The rearrangement joins TRBV4-2 to TRBJ1-1; D is unresolved. Trimming took 1 base from V and 4 from J, leaving 22 bases between them. CDR3 length equals 18 residues. The germline V gene encodes CDR1 LGHNA and CDR2 YNFKEQ.

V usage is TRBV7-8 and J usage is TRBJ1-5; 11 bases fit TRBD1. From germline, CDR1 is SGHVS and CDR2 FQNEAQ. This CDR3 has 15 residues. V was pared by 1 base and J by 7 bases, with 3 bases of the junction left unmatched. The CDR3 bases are TGTGCCAGCAGCTTAGGGGGACAGGGGGGCCAGCCCCAGCATTTT. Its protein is CASSLGGQGGQPQHF.

The CDR3, as DNA: TGTGCCAGCAGCTTGGGGACAGGGGCTTCCTATGGCTACACCTTC. This sequence encodes CASSLGTGASYGYTF. The chain employs TRBV5-6 and TRBJ1-2; the match to TRBD1 covers 9 bases. This CDR3 region has 15 residues. The V gene end was trimmed by 0 bases and the J gene end by 4 bases; junction bases not matched to a gene: 4. CDR1 is SGHDT, CDR2 YYEEEE, per germline.

Written as DNA, the CDR3 is TGTGCCAGCAGCGTCCTGGGACTAGCGGGAGCAGAGACCCAGTACTTC. Amino acid sequence: CASSVLGLAGAETQYF. The chain carries TRBV28 and TRBJ2-5; 14 positions agree with TRBD2. This CDR3 is built from 16 residues. Per germline, CDR1 MDHEN and CDR2 SYDVKM. V shed 6 bases, J shed 4 bases, and the junction held 7 bases outside the gene matches.

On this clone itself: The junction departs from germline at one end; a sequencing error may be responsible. CDR3 residues: CASSQDWQGATNEKLLF. Written as DNA, the CDR3 is TGCGCCAGCAGCCAAGATTGGCAGGGTGCAACTAATGAAAAACTGCTTTTT. The chain employs TRBV4-3 and TRBJ1-4; D is possibly TRBD1 (5 bases). The CDR3 loop spans 17 amino acids. Per germline, CDR1 LGHNA and CDR2 YSLEER.

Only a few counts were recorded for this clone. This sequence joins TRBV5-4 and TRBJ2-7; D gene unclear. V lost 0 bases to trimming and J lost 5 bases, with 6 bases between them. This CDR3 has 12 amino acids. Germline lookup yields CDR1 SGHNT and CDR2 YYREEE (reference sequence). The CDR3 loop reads CASSLAADEQYF. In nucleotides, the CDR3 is TGTGCCAGCAGCTTGGCCGCGGACGAGCAGTACTTC.

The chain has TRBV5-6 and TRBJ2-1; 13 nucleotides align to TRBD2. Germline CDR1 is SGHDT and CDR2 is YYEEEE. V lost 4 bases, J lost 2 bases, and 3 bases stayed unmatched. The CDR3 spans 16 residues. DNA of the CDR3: TGTGCCAGCAGCGAGGGACTAGCGGGACCCTACAATGAGCAGTTCTTC. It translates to CASSEGLAGPYNEQFF.

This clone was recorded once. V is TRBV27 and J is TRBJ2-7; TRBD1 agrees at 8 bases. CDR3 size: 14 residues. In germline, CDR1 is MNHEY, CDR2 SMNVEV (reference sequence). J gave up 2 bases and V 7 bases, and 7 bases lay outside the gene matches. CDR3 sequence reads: CASTPQGAPYEQYF. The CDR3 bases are TGTGCCAGCACCCCCCAGGGGGCACCCTACGAGCAGTACTTC.

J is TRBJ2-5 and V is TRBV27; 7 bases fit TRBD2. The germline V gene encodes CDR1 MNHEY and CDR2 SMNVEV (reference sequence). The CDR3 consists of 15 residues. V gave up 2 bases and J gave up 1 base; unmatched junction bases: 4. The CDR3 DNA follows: TGTGCCAGCAGTTTAGGGACTATGCGCCAAGAGACCCAGTACTTC. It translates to CASSLGTMRQETQYF.

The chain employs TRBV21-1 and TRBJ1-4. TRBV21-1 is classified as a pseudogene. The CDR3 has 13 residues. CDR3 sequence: CAMLGRGDEKLFF. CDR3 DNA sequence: TGTGCCATGTTGGGGAGGGGGGACGAAAAACTGTTTTTT.

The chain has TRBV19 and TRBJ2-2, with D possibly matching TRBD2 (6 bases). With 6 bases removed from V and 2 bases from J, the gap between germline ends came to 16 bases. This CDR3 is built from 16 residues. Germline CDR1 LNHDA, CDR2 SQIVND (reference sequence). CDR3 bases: TGTGCCAGTAGAGGATCCGGGAGTCCCAACACCGGGGAGCTGTTTTTT. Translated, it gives CASRGSGSPNTGELFF.

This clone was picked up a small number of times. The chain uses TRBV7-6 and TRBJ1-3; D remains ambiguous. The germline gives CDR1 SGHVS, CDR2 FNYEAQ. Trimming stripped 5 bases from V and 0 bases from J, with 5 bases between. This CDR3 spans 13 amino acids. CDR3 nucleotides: TGTGCCAGCAGCCCCATCTCTGGAAACACCATATATTTT. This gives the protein CASSPISGNTIYF.

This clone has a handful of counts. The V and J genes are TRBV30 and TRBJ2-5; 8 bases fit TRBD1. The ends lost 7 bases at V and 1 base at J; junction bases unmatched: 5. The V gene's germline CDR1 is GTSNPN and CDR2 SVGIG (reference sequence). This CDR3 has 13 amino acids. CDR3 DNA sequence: TGTGCCTTCTCGACAGGGGCCCAAGAGACCCAGTACTTC. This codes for CAFSTGAQETQYF. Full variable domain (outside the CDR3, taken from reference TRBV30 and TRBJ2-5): SQTIHQWPATLVQPVGSPLSLECTVEGTSNPNLYWYRQAAGRGLQLLFYSVGIGQISSEVPQNLSASRPQDRQFILSSKKLLLSDSGFYLCAFSTGAQETQYFGPGTRLLVL.

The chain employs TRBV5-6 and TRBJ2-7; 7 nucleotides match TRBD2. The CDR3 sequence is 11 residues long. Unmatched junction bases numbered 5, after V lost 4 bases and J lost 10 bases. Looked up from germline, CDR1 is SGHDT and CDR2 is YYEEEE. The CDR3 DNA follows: TGTGCCAGCAGCGTGGGGAGGGACCAGTACTTC. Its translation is CASSVGRDQYF.

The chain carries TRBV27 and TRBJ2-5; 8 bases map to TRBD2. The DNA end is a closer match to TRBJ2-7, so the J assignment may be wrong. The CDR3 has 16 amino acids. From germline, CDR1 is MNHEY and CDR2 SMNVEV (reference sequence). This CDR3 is CASSPIGRVPSYEQYF. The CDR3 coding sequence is TGTGCCAGCAGTCCCATCGGGAGGGTCCCCTCCTACGAGCAGTACTTC.

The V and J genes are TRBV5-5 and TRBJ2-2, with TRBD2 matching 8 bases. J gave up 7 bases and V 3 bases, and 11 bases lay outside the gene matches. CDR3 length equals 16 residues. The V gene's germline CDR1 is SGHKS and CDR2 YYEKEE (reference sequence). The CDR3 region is CASSSQPGTSVGELFF. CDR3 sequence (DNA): TGTGCCAGCAGCTCCCAGCCCGGGACTAGTGTCGGGGAGCTGTTTTTT.

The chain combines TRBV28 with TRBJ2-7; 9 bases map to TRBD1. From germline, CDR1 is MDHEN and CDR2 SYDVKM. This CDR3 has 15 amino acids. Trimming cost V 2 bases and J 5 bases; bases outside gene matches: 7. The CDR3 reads CASSLRGTGNDEQYF. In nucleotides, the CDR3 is TGTGCCAGCAGTTTAAGGGGGACAGGGAACGACGAGCAGTACTTC.

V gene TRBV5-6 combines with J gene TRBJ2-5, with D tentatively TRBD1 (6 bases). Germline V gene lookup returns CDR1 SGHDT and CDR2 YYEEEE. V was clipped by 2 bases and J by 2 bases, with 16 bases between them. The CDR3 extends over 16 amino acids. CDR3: CASSLLRRDTQETQYF. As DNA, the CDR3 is TGTGCCAGCAGCTTATTGCGCCGGGACACTCAAGAGACCCAGTACTTC.

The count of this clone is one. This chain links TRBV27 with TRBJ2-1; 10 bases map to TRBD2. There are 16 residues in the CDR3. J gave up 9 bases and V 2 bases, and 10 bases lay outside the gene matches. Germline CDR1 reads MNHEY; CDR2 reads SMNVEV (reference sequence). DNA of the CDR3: TGTGCCAGCAGTTTAGGTAATAGCGGGAGGATGGGTGAGCAGTTCTTC. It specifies CASSLGNSGRMGEQFF.

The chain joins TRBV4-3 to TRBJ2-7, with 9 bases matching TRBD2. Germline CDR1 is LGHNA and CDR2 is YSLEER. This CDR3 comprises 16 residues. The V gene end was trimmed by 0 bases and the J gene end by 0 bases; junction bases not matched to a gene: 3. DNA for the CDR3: TGCGCCAGCAGCCAAGATAGACTAGCGGCCTCCTACGAGCAGTACTTC. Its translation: CASSQDRLAASYEQYF.

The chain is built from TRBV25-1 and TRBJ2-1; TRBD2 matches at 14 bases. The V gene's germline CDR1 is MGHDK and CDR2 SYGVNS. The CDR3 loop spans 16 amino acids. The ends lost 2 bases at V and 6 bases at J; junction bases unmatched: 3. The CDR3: CASSERTSGRFNEQFF. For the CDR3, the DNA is TGTGCCAGCAGTGAACGGACTAGCGGGAGGTTCAATGAGCAGTTCTTC.

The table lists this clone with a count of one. Here the CDR3 reads CASSPPAGGELFF. In DNA form, the CDR3 reads TGTGCCAGCTCACCTCCCGCCGGTGGGGAGCTGTTTTTT. V and J are TRBV18 and TRBJ2-2; D is ambiguous. This CDR3 comprises 13 residues. V lost 3 bases and J lost 8, with 10 bases in between. Germline values: CDR1 KGHSH, CDR2 LQKENI.

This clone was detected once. The CDR3 spells CASKTGARTEAFF. CDR3 bases: TGTGCCAGCAAAACAGGGGCGCGCACTGAAGCTTTCTTT. The chain carries TRBV6-1 and TRBJ1-1; 7 bases map to TRBD1. J was trimmed by 4 bases and V by 7 bases; bases with no gene match: 6. Per germline, CDR1 MNHNS and CDR2 SASEGT. The CDR3 sequence is 13 residues long.

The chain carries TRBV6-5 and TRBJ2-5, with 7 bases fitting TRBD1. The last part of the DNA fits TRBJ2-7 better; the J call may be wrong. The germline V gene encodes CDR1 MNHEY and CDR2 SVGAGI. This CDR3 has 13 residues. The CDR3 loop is CASTGTESYEQYF. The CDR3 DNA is TGTGCCAGCACCGGGACAGAGTCCTACGAGCAGTACTTC.

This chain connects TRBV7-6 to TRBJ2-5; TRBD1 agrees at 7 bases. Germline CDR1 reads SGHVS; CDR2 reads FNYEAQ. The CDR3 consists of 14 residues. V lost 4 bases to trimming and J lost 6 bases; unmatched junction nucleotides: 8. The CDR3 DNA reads TGTGCCAGCAGCTCCCCGACCAGGGGGAAGACCCAGTACTTC. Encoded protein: CASSSPTRGKTQYF.